Listed here are 8 T cell receptor beta chains from one sample, sequenced in a study of T cells in Graves' hyperthyroidism and ophthalmopathy. TCR beta CDR3 regions were amplified from RNA transcripts. The TCR CDR3 first-round RT-PCR relied on the HTBI primer set. Each CDR3 protein is one row after TCRdb ran MiXCR on the multiplex PCR reads. Here the sample spans 450,000 to 600,000 distinct CDR3 sequences, about 20% being singletons. Sequenced material: blood. These receptors all stem from a man aged 35 to 55 with Graves' ophthalmopathy.

The rearrangement links TRBV9 to TRBJ2-7, with D perhaps matching TRBD1 (5 bases). V shed 4 bases and J shed 6 bases, with 20 bases lying between them. The CDR3 extends over 15 amino acids. Germline CDR1 reads SGDLS; CDR2 reads YYNGEE. CDR3 region: CASSPHLRGSGEQYF. CDR3 DNA sequence: TGTGCCAGCAGCCCCCATCTAAGGGGATCTGGCGAGCAGTACTTC. The full variable domain, completed using reference TRBV9 and TRBJ2-7, is DSGVTQTPKHLITATGQRVTLRCSPRSGDLSVYWYQQSLDQGLQFLIQYYNGEERAKGNILERFSAQQFPDLHSELNLSSLELGDSALYFCASSPHLRGSGEQYFGPGTRLTVT.

A word on this clonotype: An end of the junction differs from the germline gene, which may be a read error. This chain joins TRBV15 and TRBJ1-1, with TRBD1 as a possible D gene (5 bases). The CDR3 length is 15 residues. CDR1 is LNHNV and CDR2 is YYDKDF in the germline V gene (reference sequence). The CDR3 loop reads CATSLDSLLNTGAFF. The CDR3 nucleotides are TGTGCCACCAGCTTAGACAGCCTTTTGAACACTGGAGCTTTCTTT.

V and J are TRBV29-1 and TRBJ2-1; TRBD2 matches at 14 bases. CDR1 SQVTM and CDR2 ANQGSEA come from the germline V gene. After removal of 4 bases from V and 5 bases from J, the junction contained 4 bases not matched to a gene. CDR3 length equals 15 residues. In DNA form, the CDR3 reads TGCAGCGTTGCGACTAGCGGGGGGGCGAACAATGAGCAGTTCTTC. Translating gives CSVATSGGANNEQFF.

This clonotype occurred many times. CDR3 sequence: CASSLDRGRPDTQYF. The DNA of the CDR3 is TGTGCCAGCTCCCTCGACAGGGGGCGGCCAGATACGCAGTATTTT. The V gene is TRBV18, the J gene TRBJ2-3; TRBD1 agrees at 10 bases. Looked up from germline, CDR1 is KGHSH and CDR2 is LQKENI. The V gene end was trimmed by 6 bases and the J gene end by 4 bases; junction bases not matched to a gene: 7. The CDR3 runs to 15 residues.

This clonotype came up many times. This chain links TRBV28 with TRBJ2-5; 10 nucleotides agree with TRBD2. The CDR3 runs to 15 residues. Unmatched junction bases numbered 6, after V lost 6 bases and J lost 2 bases. Germline V gene data show CDR1 as MDHEN and CDR2 as SYDVKM. The CDR3 reads CASSPGLAAQETQYF. The CDR3 DNA follows: TGTGCCAGCAGCCCAGGACTAGCGGCTCAAGAGACCCAGTACTTC.

In this sample, this clonotype turned up a few times. This chain joins TRBV27 and TRBJ2-3, with 10 positions matching TRBD2. J gave up 4 bases and V 2 bases, and 9 bases lay outside the gene matches. Per the germline V gene, CDR1 is MNHEY and CDR2 is SMNVEV (reference sequence). There are 17 residues in the CDR3. CDR3: CASSLMGGLAGADTQYF. Written as DNA, the CDR3 is TGTGCCAGCAGTTTAATGGGAGGGCTAGCGGGAGCAGATACGCAGTATTTT.

This clonotype was seen many times. The chain links TRBV28 to TRBJ1-5; TRBD1 might be the D (5 bases). V lost 4 bases, J lost 0 bases, and 22 bases lay in between. Germline assignment: CDR1 MDHEN and CDR2 SYDVKM. The CDR3 length is 19 residues. The CDR3 protein is CASSSAGFSPGSSNQPQHF. Written as DNA, the CDR3 is TGTGCCAGCAGTTCTGCCGGCTTCTCCCCAGGGTCTAGCAATCAGCCCCAGCATTTT.

The chain joins TRBV5-1 to TRBJ2-7; D gene unclear. This CDR3 contains 12 residues. V was pared by 0 bases and J by 5 bases, with 6 bases between. Per germline, CDR1 SGHRS and CDR2 YFSETQ. The CDR3 sequence: CASSLDTHEQYF. In DNA form, the CDR3 reads TGCGCCAGCAGCTTGGACACCCACGAGCAGTACTTC.